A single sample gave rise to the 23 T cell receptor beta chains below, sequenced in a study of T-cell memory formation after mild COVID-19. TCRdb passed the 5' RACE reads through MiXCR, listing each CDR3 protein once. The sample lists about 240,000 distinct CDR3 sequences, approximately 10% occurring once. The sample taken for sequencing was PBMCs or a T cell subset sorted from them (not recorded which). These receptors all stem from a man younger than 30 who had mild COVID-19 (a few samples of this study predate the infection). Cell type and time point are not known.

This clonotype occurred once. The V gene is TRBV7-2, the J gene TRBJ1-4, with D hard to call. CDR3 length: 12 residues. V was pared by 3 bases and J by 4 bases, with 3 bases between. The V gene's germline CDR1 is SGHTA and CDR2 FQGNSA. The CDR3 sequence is CASSLNNEKLFF. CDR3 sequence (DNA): TGTGCCAGCAGCTTGAATAATGAAAAACTGTTTTTT.

CDR3 residues: CASSGGLYRNEQFF. The CDR3 DNA sequence: TGTGCCAGCAGCGGCGGGTTGTATCGGAATGAGCAGTTCTTC. This chain uses TRBV9 with TRBJ2-1; D may be TRBD2 (5 bases). The germline gives CDR1 SGDLS, CDR2 YYNGEE. Between the trimmed V and J ends, which lost 3 bases and 7 bases, there was a span of 14 bases. The CDR3 spans 14 residues.

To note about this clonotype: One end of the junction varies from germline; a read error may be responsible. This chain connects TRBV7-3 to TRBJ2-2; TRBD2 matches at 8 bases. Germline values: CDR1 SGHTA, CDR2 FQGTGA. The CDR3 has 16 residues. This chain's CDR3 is CASSLTGGGASGELFF. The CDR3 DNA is TGTGCCAGCAGCCTAACCGGGGGGGGCGCGTCCGGGGAGCTGTTTTTT.

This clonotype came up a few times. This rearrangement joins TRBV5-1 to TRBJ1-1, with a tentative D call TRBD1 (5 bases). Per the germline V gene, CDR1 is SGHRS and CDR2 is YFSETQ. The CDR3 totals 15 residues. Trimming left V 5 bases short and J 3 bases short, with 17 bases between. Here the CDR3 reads CASSRRGVSDTEAFF. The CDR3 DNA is TGCGCCAGCAGTCGAAGGGGCGTGTCGGACACTGAAGCTTTCTTT. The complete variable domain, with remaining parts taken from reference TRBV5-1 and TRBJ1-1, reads KAGVTQTPRYLIKTRGQQVTLSCSPISGHRSVSWYQQTPGQGLQFLFEYFSETQRNKGNFPGRFSGRQFSNSRSEMNVSTLELGDSALYLCASSRRGVSDTEAFFGQGTRLTVV.

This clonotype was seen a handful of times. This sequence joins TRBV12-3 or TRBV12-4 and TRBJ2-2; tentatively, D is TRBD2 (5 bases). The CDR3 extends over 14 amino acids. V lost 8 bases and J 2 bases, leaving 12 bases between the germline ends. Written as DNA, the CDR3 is TGTGCCAGCGCCGCTAGCAGAAACACCGGGGAGCTGTTTTTT. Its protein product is CASAASRNTGELFF.

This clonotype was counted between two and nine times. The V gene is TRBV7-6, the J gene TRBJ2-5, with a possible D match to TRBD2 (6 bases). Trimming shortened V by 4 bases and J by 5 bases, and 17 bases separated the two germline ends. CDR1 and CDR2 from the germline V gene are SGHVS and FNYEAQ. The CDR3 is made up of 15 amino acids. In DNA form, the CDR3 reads TGTGCCAGCAGCTCCACGGGACTCCCGCGGGAGACCCAGTACTTC. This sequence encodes CASSSTGLPRETQYF.

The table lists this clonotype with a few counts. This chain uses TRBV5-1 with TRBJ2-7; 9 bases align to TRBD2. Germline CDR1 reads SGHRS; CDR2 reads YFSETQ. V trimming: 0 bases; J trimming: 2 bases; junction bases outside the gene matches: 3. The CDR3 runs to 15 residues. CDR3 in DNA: TGCGCCAGCAGCTTGGCGTCTAGCGGGGCCTACGAGCAGTACTTC. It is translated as CASSLASSGAYEQYF.

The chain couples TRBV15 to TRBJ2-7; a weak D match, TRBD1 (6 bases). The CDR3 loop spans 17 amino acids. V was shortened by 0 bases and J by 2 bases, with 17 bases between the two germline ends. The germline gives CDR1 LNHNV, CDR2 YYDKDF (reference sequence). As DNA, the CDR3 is TGTGCCACCAGCAGAGAAGCCGGTGGAGGACAGACCTACGAGCAGTACTTC. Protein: CATSREAGGGQTYEQYF.

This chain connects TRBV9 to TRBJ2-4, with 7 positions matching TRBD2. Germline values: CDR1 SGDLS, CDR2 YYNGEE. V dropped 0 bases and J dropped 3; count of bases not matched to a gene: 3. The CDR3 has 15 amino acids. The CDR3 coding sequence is TGTGCCAGCAGCGTAGGACAGCGGGGCAAAAACATTCAGTACTTC. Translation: CASSVGQRGKNIQYF.

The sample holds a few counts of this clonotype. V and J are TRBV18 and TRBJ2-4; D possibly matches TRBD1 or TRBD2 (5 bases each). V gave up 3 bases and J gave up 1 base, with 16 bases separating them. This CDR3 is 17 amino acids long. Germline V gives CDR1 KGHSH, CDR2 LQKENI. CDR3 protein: CASSPGALSLAKNIQYF. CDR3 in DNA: TGTGCCAGCTCACCCGGGGCCCTAAGCTTGGCCAAAAACATTCAGTACTTC.

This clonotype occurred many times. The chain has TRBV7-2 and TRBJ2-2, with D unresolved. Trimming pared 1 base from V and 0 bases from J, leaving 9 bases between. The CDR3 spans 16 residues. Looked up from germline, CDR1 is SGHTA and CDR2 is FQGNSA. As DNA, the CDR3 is TGTGCCAGCAGCTTAGAGCCGGCGGCGAACACCGGGGAGCTGTTTTTT. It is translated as CASSLEPAANTGELFF.

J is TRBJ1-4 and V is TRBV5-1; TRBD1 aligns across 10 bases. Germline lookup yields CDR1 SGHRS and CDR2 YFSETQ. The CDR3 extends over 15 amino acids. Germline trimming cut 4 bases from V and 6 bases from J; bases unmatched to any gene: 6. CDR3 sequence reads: CASSDSGTGDEKLFF. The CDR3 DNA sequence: TGCGCCAGCAGCGACTCCGGGACAGGGGATGAAAAACTGTTTTTT.

CDR3 nucleotide sequence: TGTGCCAGCAGCTTAGAACGGCAGAACACTGAAGCTTTCTTT. Translated: CASSLERQNTEAFF. The V gene is TRBV7-9, the J gene TRBJ1-1; D is uncertain. Germline V gives CDR1 SEHNR, CDR2 FQNEAQ (reference sequence). The ends were cut back, 1 base at V and 1 base at J, with 7 bases in the middle. This CDR3 spans 14 amino acids.

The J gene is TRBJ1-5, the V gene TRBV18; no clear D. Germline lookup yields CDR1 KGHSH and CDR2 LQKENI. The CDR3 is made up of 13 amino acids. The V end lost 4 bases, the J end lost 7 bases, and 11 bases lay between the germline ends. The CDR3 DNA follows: TGTGCCAGCTCACAAGGAAACGAGCAGCCCCAGCATTTT. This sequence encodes CASSQGNEQPQHF.

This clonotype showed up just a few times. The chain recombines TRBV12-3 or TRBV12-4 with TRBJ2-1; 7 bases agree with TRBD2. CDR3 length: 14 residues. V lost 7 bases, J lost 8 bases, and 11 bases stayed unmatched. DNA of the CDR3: TGTGCCAGCACCCGCGGGGGAGGGGAGGATGAGCAGTTCTTC. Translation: CASTRGGGEDEQFF.

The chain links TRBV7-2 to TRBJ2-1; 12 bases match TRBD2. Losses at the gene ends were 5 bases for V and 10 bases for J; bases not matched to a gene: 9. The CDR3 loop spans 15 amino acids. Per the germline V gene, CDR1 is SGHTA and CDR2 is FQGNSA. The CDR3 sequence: CASSQTSGGSREQFF. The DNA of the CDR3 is TGTGCCAGCAGCCAAACTAGCGGGGGGAGTAGGGAGCAGTTCTTC.

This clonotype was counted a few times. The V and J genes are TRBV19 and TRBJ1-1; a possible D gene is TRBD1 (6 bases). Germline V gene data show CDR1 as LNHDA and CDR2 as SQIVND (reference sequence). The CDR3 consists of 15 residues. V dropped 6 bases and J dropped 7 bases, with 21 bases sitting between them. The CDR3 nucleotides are TGTGCCAGTAGCAGACAGACAGGTGGGGACCTTGAAGCTTTCTTT. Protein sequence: CASSRQTGGDLEAFF.

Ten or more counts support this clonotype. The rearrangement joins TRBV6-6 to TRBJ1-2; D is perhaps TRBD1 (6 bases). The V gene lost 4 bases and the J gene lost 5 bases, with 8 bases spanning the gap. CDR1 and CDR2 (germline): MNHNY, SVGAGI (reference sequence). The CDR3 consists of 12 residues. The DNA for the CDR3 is TGTGCCAGCAGTTCAGGGGAATATGGCTACACCTTC. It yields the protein CASSSGEYGYTF.

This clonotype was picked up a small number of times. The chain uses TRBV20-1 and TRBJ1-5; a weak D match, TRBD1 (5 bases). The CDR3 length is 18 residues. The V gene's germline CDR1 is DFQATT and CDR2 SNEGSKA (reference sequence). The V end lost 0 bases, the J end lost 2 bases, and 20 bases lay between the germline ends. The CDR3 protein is CSARDPREISMRNQPQHF. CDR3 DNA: TGCAGTGCTAGAGATCCCAGGGAAATTAGTATGCGCAATCAGCCCCAGCATTTT.

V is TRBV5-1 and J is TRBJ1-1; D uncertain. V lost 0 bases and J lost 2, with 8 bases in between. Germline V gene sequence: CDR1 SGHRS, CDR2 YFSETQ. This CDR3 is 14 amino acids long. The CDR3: CASSLESPNTEAFF. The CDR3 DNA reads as TGCGCCAGCAGCTTGGAAAGCCCTAACACTGAAGCTTTCTTT.

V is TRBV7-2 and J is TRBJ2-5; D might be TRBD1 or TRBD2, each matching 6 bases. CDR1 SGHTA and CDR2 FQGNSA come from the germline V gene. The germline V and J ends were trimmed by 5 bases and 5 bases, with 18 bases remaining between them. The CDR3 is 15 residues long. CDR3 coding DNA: TGTGCCAGCAGCCCACCCTTGGGGGGCGGGGAGACCCAGTACTTC. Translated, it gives CASSPPLGGGETQYF.

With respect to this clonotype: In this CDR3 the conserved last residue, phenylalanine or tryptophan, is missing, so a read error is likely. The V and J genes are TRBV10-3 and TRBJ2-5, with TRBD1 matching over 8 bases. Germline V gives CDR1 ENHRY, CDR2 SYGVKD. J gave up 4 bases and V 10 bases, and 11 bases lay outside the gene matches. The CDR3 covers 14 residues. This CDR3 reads CATQTSGGRETQYL. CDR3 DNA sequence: TGTGCCACGCAGACCTCAGGGGGCAGAGAGACCCAGTACTTA.

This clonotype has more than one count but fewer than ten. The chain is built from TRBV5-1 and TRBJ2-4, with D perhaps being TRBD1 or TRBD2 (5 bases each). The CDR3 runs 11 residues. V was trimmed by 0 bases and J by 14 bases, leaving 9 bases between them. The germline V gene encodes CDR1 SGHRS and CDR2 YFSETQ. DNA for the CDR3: TGCGCCAGCAGCTTGGAGGGACGAGAGTACTTC. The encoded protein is CASSLEGREYF.